The clone carrying this T cell receptor beta chain was counted ten times or more. This record comes from a study of T cells in Graves' hyperthyroidism and ophthalmopathy. Researchers amplified the TCR beta CDR3 regions from RNA transcripts. The HTBI primer set was used in a first-round RT-PCR of the TCR CDR3. TCRdb reprocessed the multiplex PCR reads with MiXCR, giving one entry per CDR3 protein. The sample lists about 560,000 distinct CDR3 sequences; approximately 15% were seen once. The CDR3 length is 13 residues. Germline CDR1 reads SNHLY; CDR2 reads FYNNEI. The ends were cut back, 6 bases at V and 6 bases at J, with 13 bases in the middle.

The TCR was taken from a woman between 18 and 29 years old with Graves' hyperthyroidism. Sequencing was done on a sample of blood. V usage is TRBV2 and J usage is TRBJ2-3; either TRBD1 or TRBD2 may supply D (5 bases each). For the CDR3, the DNA is TGTGCCAGCAGAACCGGGGCGACGGATACGCAGTATTTT. Translation gives CASRTGATDTQYF.